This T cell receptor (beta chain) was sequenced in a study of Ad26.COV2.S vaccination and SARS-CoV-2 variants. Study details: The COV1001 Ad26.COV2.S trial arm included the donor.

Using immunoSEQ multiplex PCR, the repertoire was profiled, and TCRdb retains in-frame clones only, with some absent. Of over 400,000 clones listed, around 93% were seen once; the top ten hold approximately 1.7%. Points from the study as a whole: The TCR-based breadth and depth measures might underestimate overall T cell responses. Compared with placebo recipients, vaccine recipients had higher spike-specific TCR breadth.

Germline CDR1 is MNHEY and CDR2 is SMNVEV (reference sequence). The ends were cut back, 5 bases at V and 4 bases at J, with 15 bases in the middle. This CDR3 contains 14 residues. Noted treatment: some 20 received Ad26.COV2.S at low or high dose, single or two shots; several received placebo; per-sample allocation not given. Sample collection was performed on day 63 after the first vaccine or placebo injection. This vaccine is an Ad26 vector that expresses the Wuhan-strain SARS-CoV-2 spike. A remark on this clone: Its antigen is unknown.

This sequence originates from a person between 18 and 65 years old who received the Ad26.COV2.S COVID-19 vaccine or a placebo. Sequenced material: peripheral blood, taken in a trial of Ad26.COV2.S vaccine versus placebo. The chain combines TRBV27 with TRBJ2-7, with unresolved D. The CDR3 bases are TGTGCCAGCAGTCCAACCGCGCTGGGGTACGAGCAGTACTTC. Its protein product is CASSPTALGYEQYF.